Described below is a single TCR beta chain sequence and its context. V lost 1 base and J 2 bases, leaving 10 bases between the germline ends. Germline V gene lookup returns CDR1 SGHNT and CDR2 YYREEE (reference sequence). The CDR3 extends over 15 amino acids. Second doses that came at about 4 or about 12 weeks were put together. Some clones are missing from TCRdb's copy, which holds only in-frame ones; the method was immunoSEQ multiplex PCR. The sample contains roughly 110,000 clones, roughly 91% of which appear only once. This specimen comes from a study of T cell responses to AZD1222 COVID-19 vaccine.

The starting material was peripheral blood, obtained 28 days after the second AZD1222 dose. The TCR sequence derives from an adult who received the AZD1222 COVID-19 vaccine. The chain combines TRBV5-4 with TRBJ1-3; D perhaps matches TRBD1 (5 bases). The CDR3: CASSLSAGPGNTIYF. The CDR3 DNA sequence: TGTGCCAGCAGCTTGTCAGCAGGGCCTGGAAACACCATATATTTT.